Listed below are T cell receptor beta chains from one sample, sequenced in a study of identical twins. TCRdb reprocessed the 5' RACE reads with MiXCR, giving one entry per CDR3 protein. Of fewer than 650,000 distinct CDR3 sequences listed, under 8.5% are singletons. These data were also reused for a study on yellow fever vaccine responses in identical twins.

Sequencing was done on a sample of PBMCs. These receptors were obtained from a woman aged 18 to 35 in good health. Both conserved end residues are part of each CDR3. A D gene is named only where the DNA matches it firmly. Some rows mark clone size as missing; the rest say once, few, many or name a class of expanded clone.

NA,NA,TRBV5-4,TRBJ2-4,TGTGCCAGCAGCTTGGACAGGGAGGCCCCCCTAGCCAAAAACATTCAGTACTTC,CASSLDREAPLAKNIQYF
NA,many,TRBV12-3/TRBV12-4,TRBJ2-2,TGTGCCAGCATCCTCAAGGGAGCAGAGGGCACCGGGGAGCTGTTTTTT,CASILKGAEGTGELFF
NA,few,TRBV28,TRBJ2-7,TGTGCCAGCAGTGCCGCTAGTGTCTTGTCGACCGAGCAGTACTTC,CASSAASVLSTEQYF
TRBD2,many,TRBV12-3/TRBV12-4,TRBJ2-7,TGTGCCAGCGGATCGGGAGTAGGACTAGCGGAAACCTACGAGCAGTACTTC,CASGSGVGLAETYEQYF
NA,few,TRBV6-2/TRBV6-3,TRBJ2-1,TGTGCCAGCAGTTCCGGCGACCTTTTCTACAATGAGCAGTTCTTC,CASSSGDLFYNEQFF
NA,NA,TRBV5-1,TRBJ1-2,TGCGCCAGCAGCTTACGGAGGGGCGAGGACTATGGCTACACCTTC,CASSLRRGEDYGYTF
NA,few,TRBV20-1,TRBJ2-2,TGCAGTGCTAGAGATAGGAACGGGCCGCCGAACACCGGGGAGCTGTTTTTT,CSARDRNGPPNTGELFF
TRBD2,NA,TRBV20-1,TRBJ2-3,TGCAGTGCTTACCCAGCGGGAGTGAGGACAGATACGCAGTATTTT,CSAYPAGVRTDTQYF
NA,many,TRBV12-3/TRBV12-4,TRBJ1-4,TGTGCCAGCAGTTTGGTAGGGGGATTGGGTGAAAAACTGTTTTTT,CASSLVGGLGEKLFF
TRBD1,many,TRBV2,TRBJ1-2,TGTGCCAGCAGTGGGGACAGGCTCTTCGTTGATGGCTACACCTTC,CASSGDRLFVDGYTF
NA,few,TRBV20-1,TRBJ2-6,TGCAGTGCTAGAGTTACAGGTACAACCTACTCTGGGGCCAACGTCCTGACTTTC,CSARVTGTTYSGANVLTF
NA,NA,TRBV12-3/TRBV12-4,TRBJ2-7,TGTGCCAGCAGTACCGGTACTCACTACGAGCAGTACTTC,CASSTGTHYEQYF
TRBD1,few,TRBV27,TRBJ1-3,TGTGCCAGCAGTTCCCAGGGGGCACAAGGAAACACCATATATTTT,CASSSQGAQGNTIYF
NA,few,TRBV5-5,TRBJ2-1,TGTGCCAGTGAACGGGACCTGATCAATGAGCAGTTCTTC,CASERDLINEQFF
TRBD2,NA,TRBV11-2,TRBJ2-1,TGTGCCAGCAGCGCCGCGTGGGCGGGAGAATTCTACAATGAGCAGTTCTTC,CASSAAWAGEFYNEQFF
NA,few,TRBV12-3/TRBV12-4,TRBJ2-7,TGTGCCAGTGCTTTGGGCGGCGAGCAGTACTTC,CASALGGEQYF
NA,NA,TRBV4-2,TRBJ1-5,TGTGCCAGCAGCCAAGAATCGGAGGCCGGAAATCAGCCCCAGCATTTT,CASSQESEAGNQPQHF
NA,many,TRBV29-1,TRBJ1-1,TGCAGCGTTGGAGGGGCTACCAACACTGAAGCTTTCTTT,CSVGGATNTEAFF
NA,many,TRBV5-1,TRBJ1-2,TGCGCCAGCAGCTTGGCTTCGGGCAGTCACTATGGCTACACCTTC,CASSLASGSHYGYTF
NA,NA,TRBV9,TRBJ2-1,TGTGCCAGCAGCGTAACGTTTTACAATGAGCAGTTCTTC,CASSVTFYNEQFF
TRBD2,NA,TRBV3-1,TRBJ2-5,TGTGCCAGCAGCCCAGACCAGCGGGGGCGAGAGACCCAGTACTTC,CASSPDQRGRETQYF
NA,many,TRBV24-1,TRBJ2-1,TGTGCCGCGGCGGACTTACCAACCTACAATGAGCAGTTCTTC,CAAADLPTYNEQFF
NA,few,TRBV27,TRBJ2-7,TGTGCCAGCAGTTTACGTCGTGGGCCAGAATTCTACGAGCAGTACTTC,CASSLRRGPEFYEQYF
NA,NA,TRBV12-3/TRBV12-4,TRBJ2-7,TGTGCCAGCAATACTCAGGGGCTTAACTACGAGCAGTACTTC,CASNTQGLNYEQYF
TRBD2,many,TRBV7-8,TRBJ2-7,TGTGCCAGCAGCTACGGGAGGGTTACCAACGAGCAGTACTTC,CASSYGRVTNEQYF